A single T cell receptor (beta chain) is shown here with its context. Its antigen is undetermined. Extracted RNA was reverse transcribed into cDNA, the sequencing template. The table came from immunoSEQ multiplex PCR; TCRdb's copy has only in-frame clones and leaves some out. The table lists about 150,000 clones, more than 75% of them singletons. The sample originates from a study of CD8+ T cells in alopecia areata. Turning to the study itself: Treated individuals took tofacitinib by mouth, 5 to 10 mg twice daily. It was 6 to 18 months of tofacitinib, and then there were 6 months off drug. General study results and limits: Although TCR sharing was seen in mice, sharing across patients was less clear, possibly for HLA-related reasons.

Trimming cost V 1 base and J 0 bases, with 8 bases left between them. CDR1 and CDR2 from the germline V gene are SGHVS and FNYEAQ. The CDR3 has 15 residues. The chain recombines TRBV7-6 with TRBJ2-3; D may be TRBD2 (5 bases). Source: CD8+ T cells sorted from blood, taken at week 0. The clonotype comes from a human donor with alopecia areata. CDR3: CASSLVSGSTDTQYF. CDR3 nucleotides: TGTGCCAGCAGCTTAGTGTCGGGAAGCACAGATACGCAGTATTTT. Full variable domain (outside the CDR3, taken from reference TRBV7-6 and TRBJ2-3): GAGVSQSPRYKVTKRGQDVALRCDPISGHVSLYWYRQALGQGPEFLTYFNYEAQQDKSGLPNDRFSAERPEGSISTLTIQRTEQRDSAMYRCASSLVSGSTDTQYFGPGTRLTVL.